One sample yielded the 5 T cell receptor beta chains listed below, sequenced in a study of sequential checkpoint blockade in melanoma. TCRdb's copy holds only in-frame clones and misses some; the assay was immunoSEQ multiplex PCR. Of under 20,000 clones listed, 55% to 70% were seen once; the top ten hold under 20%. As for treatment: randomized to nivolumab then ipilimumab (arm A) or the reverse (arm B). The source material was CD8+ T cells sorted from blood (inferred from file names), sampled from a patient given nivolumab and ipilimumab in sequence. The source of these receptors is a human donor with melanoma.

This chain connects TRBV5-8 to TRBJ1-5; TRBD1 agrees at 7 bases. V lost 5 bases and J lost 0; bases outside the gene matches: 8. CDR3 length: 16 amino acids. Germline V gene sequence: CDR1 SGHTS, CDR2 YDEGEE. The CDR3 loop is CASSSTGVYSNQPQHF. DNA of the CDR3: TGTGCCAGCAGTTCCACAGGGGTTTATAGCAATCAGCCCCAGCATTTT.

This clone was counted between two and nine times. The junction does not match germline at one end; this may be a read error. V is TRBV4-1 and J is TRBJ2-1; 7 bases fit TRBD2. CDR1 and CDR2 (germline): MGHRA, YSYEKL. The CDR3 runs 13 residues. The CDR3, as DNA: TGTGCCAGCAGCTCGCGCATACTAGCGGAGCAGTTCTTC. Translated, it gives CASSSRILAEQFF.

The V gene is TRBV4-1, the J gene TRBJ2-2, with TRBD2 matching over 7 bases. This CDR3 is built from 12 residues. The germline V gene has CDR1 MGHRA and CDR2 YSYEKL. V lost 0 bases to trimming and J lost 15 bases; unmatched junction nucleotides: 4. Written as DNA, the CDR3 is TGCGCCAGCAGCCAAGACAGCGGGGAAATGTTTTTT. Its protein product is CASSQDSGEMFF.

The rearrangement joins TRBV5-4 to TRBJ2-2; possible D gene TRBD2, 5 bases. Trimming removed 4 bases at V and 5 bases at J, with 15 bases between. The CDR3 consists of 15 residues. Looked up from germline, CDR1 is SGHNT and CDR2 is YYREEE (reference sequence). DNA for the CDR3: TGTGCCAGCAGCCCTAAGAGCGGTGTAACCGGGGAGCTGTTTTTT. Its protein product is CASSPKSGVTGELFF.

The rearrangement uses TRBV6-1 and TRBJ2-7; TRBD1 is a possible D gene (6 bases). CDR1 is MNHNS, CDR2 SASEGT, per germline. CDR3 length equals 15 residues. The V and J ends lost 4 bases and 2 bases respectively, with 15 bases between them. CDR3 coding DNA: TGTGCCAGCAGTGTTTGGACAGCAAAACCCTACGAGCAGTACTTC. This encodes CASSVWTAKPYEQYF.